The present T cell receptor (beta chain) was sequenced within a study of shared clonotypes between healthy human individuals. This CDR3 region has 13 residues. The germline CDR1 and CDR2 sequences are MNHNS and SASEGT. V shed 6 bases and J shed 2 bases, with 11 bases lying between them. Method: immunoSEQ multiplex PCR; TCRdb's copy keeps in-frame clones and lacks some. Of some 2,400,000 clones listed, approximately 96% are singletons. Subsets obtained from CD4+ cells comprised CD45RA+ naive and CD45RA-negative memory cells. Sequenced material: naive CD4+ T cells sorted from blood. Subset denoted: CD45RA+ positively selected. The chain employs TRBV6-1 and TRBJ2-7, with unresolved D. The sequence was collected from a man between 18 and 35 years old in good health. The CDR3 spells CASRLPVTYEQYF. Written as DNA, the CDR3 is TGTGCCAGCAGACTACCGGTCACCTACGAGCAGTACTTC.